This TCR beta chain was sequenced in a study of CD8 T cells in Susac syndrome (dated by TCRdb to between 2018 and 2021). About the investigation overall: Among the Susac syndrome patients who were sequenced, clinically active disease was present in five or six and clinical remission was observed in fewer than 10. At the time of blood withdrawal, Susac syndrome patients were either therapy-naive, taking corticosteroids (with some also receiving IVIg), or on IVIg alone. The study used repertoire sequencing to test whether antigen drove CD8+ T cell activation and differentiation in Susac syndrome. Clonality of the CD8+ T cell repertoire was compared between around 13 healthy donors, some 14 Susac syndrome patients and some 15 multiple sclerosis patients.

RNA was extracted using the RNeasy kit, and roughly 0.45 to 1 microgram was reverse transcribed with random hexamers. TCR beta CDR3 regions were amplified with the immunoSEQ multiplex PCR assay covering 54 Vbeta and 13 Jbeta segments. To correct PCR amplification bias, a synthetic template baseline was used for both primer optimization and computational correction. Per the original workflow: Reads were annotated to V, D and J genes per IMGT and analyzed with immunoSEQ Analyzer, keeping only productive sequences. Clonality was computed as one minus Shannon entropy normalized by log2 of the number of productive unique sequences. For each patient and control, public and private clones were evaluated among the 100 most prevalent clones. A clone was defined as Susac-specific if it was absent from the healthy and MS cohorts, from over 1,000 published viral clones and from other ImmuneACCESS disease sequences. The public sequencing data were trimmed at Q25 with fastp and processed into clonotypes with MiXCR by TCRdb, which kept only in-frame beta chains. When rows share a CDR3 protein, they turn into one entry using the most common DNA and genes. The V and J calls reflect TCRdb's pipeline rather than the authors' work. The sample records 80,000 to 95,000 distinct CDR3 sequences, 85% to 95% of which are singletons. The ten largest clones capture around 0.94% of the sample.

According to the germline V gene, CDR1 reads MDHEN and CDR2 reads SYDVKM. The CDR3 goes from the cysteine to the phenylalanine over 12 residues. The retained sequence is limited to the CDR3, 36 bases, with the frame set at the first base. Of note for this clonotype: Its antigen remains unidentified. A read error may produce the germline difference seen at one junction end.

Peripheral blood CD8+ and CD4+ T cells from healthy donors, Susac syndrome patients and multiple sclerosis patients were profiled using high-throughput TCR beta sequencing. The Susac syndrome patients fulfilled recently defined diagnostic criteria for definite or probable disease. Bulk CD8+ and CD4+ T cells were purified magnetically by negative isolation, whereas CD8+ TEMRA cells were enriched by FACS. Blood was drawn into EDTA tubes, processed within 24 hours, and PBMCs were isolated by density gradient centrifugation. PBMCs destined for TCR sequencing were cryopreserved in liquid nitrogen and later thawed in a 37 °C water bath. The sorted or isolated CD4+, CD8+ and CD8+ TEMRA cells reached a purity of at least 90%. Paper-wide results and their limitations: Sixteen and five Susac-specific public clones were found in the total CD8+ and CD8+ TEMRA repertoires, respectively. Clonal expansion was observed in Susac syndrome CD8+ repertoires, with the highest expansion in CD8+ TEMRA cells and greater expansion in clinically active than in remitting patients. The number of individuals in the TCR sequencing and HLA analysis was acknowledged as relatively small.

The chain links TRBV28 with TRBJ2-3, with TRBD1 perhaps the D gene, on 6 matching bases. Sequencing was done on a sample of CD8+ T cells from PBMCs. The receptor comes from a human donor with Susac syndrome. The CDR3 here reads CGAGVGTDTQYF. The DNA sequence is as follows: TGCGGGGCAGGGGTAGGCACAGATACGCAGTATTTT.